The clone carrying this TCR beta chain has more than one count but fewer than ten. What it binds is unknown. The sample comes from a study of T cell repertoires in cytomegalovirus infection. Study summary: Carrying CMV and the relevant HLA type showed in public TCR beta signatures. Broader study findings: The ex vivo response showed dominance by HLA-C-restricted CMV-specific TCR beta clonotypes. Identification of carriers of CMV plus the relevant HLA was performed using cumulative public TCR beta family frequency.

V trimming: 0 bases; J trimming: 4 bases; junction bases outside the gene matches: 5. In germline, CDR1 is MGHRA, CDR2 YSYEKL. The CDR3 contains 15 residues. TCRdb ran MiXCR on the reads and lists one entry per CDR3 protein. The data contain 400,000 to 550,000 distinct CDR3 sequences, 11% of them singletons. The sequenced sample was PBMCs. The chain recombines TRBV4-1 with TRBJ2-7; 8 bases match TRBD2. This receptor was taken from a human donor in good health (CMV status not recorded). Some clones in this sample may be carry-over from other donors' samples. Here the CDR3 DNA reads TGCGCCAGCAGCCAAGAAGTAGCGGGAATGTACGAGCAGTACTTC. Amino acids: CASSQEVAGMYEQYF.